The 2 T cell receptor beta chains presented below share a single source sample, sequenced in a study of T cells in Graves' hyperthyroidism and ophthalmopathy. The investigators amplified TCR beta CDR3 regions from RNA transcripts. The HTBI primer set drove a first-round RT-PCR of the TCR CDR3. A single record per CDR3 protein comes from TCRdb applying MiXCR to the multiplex PCR reads. Here the sample spans 380,000 or so distinct CDR3 sequences, over 11% being singletons. Sequenced sample: blood. Source of these receptors: a woman in her 30s with Graves' hyperthyroidism.

CDR3 loop: CASSLDVHQETQYF. The CDR3 coding sequence is TGTGCCAGCAGCTTAGACGTCCATCAAGAGACCCAGTACTTC. The V gene is TRBV7-9, the J gene TRBJ2-5; D unresolved. Germline loops: CDR1 SEHNR, CDR2 FQNEAQ (reference sequence). The CDR3 length is 14 residues. Trimming shortened V by 1 base and J by 2 bases, and 8 bases separated the two germline ends. Based on the CDR3 plus reference TRBV7-9 and TRBJ2-5, the full variable domain is DTGVSQNPRHKITKRGQNVTFRCDPISEHNRLYWYRQTLGQGPEFLTYFQNEAQLEKSRLLSDRFSAERPKGSFSTLEIQRTEQGDSAMYLCASSLDVHQETQYFGPGTRLLVL.

This clonotype was found a few times. Since no conserved phenylalanine or tryptophan closes the CDR3, a read error is the likely cause. This chain links TRBV27 with TRBJ2-6, with D hard to call. Trimming pared 2 bases from V and 2 bases from J, leaving 4 bases between. The CDR3 is made up of 14 amino acids. Germline loops: CDR1 MNHEY, CDR2 SMNVEV (reference sequence). The CDR3 here is CASSLRAGANVLTL. The CDR3 DNA reads TGTGCCAGCAGTTTAAGGGCTGGGGCCAACGTCCTGACTCTC.